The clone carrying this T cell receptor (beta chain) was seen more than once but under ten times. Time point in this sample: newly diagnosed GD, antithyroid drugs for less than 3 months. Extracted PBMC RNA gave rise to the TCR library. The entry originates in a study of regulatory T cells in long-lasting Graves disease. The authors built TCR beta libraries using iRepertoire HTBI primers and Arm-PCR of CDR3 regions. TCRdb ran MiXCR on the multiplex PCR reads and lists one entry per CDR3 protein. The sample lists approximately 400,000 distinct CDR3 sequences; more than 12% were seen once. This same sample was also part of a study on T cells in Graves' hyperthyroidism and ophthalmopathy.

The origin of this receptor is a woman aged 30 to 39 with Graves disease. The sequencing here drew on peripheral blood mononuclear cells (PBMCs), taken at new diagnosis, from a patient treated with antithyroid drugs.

The CDR3 DNA is TGTGCCACTGGGGCATGGGGGGGACCCCAAGAGACCCAGTACTTC. Amino acid sequence: CATGAWGGPQETQYF. V and J are TRBV6-1 and TRBJ2-5; 7 nucleotides agree with TRBD2. J gave up 1 base and V 10 bases, and 12 bases lay outside the gene matches. Germline-derived CDR1 and CDR2 are MNHNS and SASEGT. There are 15 residues in the CDR3.